One sample yielded the 5 T cell receptor beta chains listed below, sequenced in a study of immune evolution from preneoplasia to lung adenocarcinoma (dated by TCRdb to the early 2020s). The library was built by means of the immunoSEQ multiplex PCR assay. TCRdb retrieved this table from immuneACCESS and kept in-frame rearrangements only. Not all clones are present; in checked studies, unresolved V genes account for under half, and no reason is known for the remainder. A total of more than 8,500 clones appear in this sample, roughly 89% of them only once. The top ten clonotypes cover less than 3% of the sample. Sequencing was done on a sample of FFPE invasive lung adenocarcinoma tissue. The sample's cell subset or site, from its label and the paper: frankly invasive lung adenocarcinoma (ADC). The source of these receptors is a person aged 70 to 80 with invasive lung adenocarcinoma.

This chain connects TRBV10-1 to TRBJ2-2, with 8 nucleotides matching TRBD1. The CDR3 loop spans 16 amino acids. Germline V gives CDR1 WNHNN, CDR2 SYGVQD (reference sequence). J gave up 7 bases and V 3 bases, and 10 bases lay outside the gene matches. CDR3: CASSDGRGQAGGELFF. The DNA of the CDR3 is TGCGCCAGCAGTGACGGCAGGGGGCAGGCGGGCGGGGAGCTGTTTTTT.

This clone came up once. This chain uses TRBV28 with TRBJ2-2; 9 nucleotides match TRBD2. The germline CDR1 and CDR2 sequences are MDHEN and SYDVKM. V lost 6 bases to trimming and J lost 6 bases; unmatched junction nucleotides: 14. The CDR3 spans 17 residues. DNA of the CDR3: TGTGCCAGCAGCAGTTTAAAGCGGGGGGCAGGCTCCGGGGAGCTGTTTTTT. Translation gives CASSSLKRGAGSGELFF.

The V call is TRBV6-1, the J call TRBJ1-1; TRBD1 matches 7 bases. Germline assignment: CDR1 MNHNS and CDR2 SASEGT. CDR3 length: 13 residues. The ends lost 8 bases at V and 4 bases at J; junction bases unmatched: 7. The CDR3 region is CASATGRGTEAFF. The CDR3 DNA follows: TGTGCCAGCGCGACAGGGAGGGGCACTGAAGCTTTCTTT.

V and J are TRBV6-1 and TRBJ2-7; 10 nucleotides match TRBD2. CDR1 and CDR2 (germline): MNHNS, SASEGT. This CDR3 contains 15 residues. Trimming took 7 bases from V and 5 from J; bases not matched to a gene: 11. The CDR3, as DNA: TGTGCCAGCACCCTGCTAGCGGGAGATGACGACGAGCAGTACTTC. It specifies CASTLLAGDDDEQYF.

This chain links TRBV30 with TRBJ2-3; D tentatively reads TRBD1 or TRBD2 (5 bases each). The CDR3 runs to 15 residues. Trimming took off 0 bases at V and 6 bases at J, with 16 bases between the two ends. Germline values: CDR1 GTSNPN, CDR2 SVGIG (reference sequence). DNA for the CDR3: TGTGCCTGGAGTGTAAATGTGCTAGCAGGGGATACGCAGTATTTT. Amino acid sequence: CAWSVNVLAGDTQYF.